This T cell receptor (beta chain) is from a study of blood T cells in healthy people across ages. This clonotype came up a few times. Together with a sample-barcoded 5' primer, a J-beta primer mix was included in a second PCR lasting about 7 to 11 cycles. TCRdb processed the 5' RACE reads anew with MiXCR; each CDR3 protein has one entry. The data contain over 300,000 distinct CDR3 sequences, over 45% of them singletons. Sample donors were healthy Caucasian individuals that came from Russia, aged roughly 6 to 95. Trimming stripped 1 base from V and 3 bases from J, with 12 bases between. The CDR3 is 15 residues long. CDR1 and CDR2 from the germline V gene are SQVTM and ANQGSEA.

The gene calls are TRBV29-1 and TRBJ1-4, with D uncertain. The source is a man between 60 and 75 years old in good health. The sequencing sample was made of blood. CDR3 sequence (DNA): TGCAGCGTTGAAGCTCCCTCGGGCCCTAATGAAAAACTGTTTTTT. This sequence encodes CSVEAPSGPNEKLFF. The entire variable domain, with the rest obtained from reference TRBV29-1 and TRBJ1-4, is as follows: SAVISQKPSRDICQRGTSLTIQCQVDSQVTMMFWYRQQPGQSLTLIATANQGSEATYESGFVIDKFPISRPNLTFSTLTVSNMSPEDSSIYLCSVEAPSGPNEKLFFGSGTQLSVL.